This TCR beta chain was found in a study of shared T cell receptors in the human thymus (dated by TCRdb to 2020 to 2023). Background on the whole study: The study investigated the way shared, self-reactive T-cell receptor alpha chains are produced in the human thymus.

Receptor libraries were prepared by the immunoSEQ multiplex PCR assay. The table was pulled from immuneACCESS by TCRdb, which kept in-frame rearrangements only. Such tables lose some clones; where checked, under half of the loss comes from unresolved V genes, and the rest has no known cause. This sample has approximately 490,000 clones in its table, and roughly 74% of those were observed once. Of the sample, more than 0.01% falls within the top ten clones. From the cysteine through the phenylalanine, the CDR3 covers 18 amino acids. Of all the DNA, just the CDR3 is kept, 54 bases in frame from base 1. V is clipped by 0 bases and J by 4 bases, and the sequence between their germline boundaries is 19 bases long. From a lookup of the germline V gene, CDR1 and CDR2 are LGHNA and YNFKEQ. Points on this clone: What this receptor recognizes is not known. Within one base of it there is no much larger clone, and no base qualities were kept.

The same data also contributed to another study, on human thymus T cells. As that second paper reports: The donors were immunologically healthy infants in Finland who had open corrective cardiac surgery for congenital heart defects. The thymus tissue came from surgical resects taken out during corrective cardiac surgery. Usage of V and J gene segments appeared to be biased in both the thymic and the peripheral blood repertoires. Highly overlapping thymic TCR repertoires among unrelated individuals were reported in the related research. The study used under 10 infant thymus samples plus four related peripheral blood samples to characterize TCR alpha and beta repertoires. The cohort included several male and a couple of female infants, with donor ages spanning 7 to 244 days. Thymocytes were released mechanically from tissue and stored at -70 °C as pellets of about 9-32 million cells. Genomic DNA was extracted from frozen cell pellets with a QIAsymphony instrument. The immunoSEQ multiplex PCR assay was used to amplify the TCRB and TCRAD loci from a standardized amount of quality-controlled genomic DNA. The V(D)J region was spanned by amplicons of a length sufficient to cover the CDR3 and to identify V and J genes. The commercial immunoSEQ service was used to sequence amplicons on an Illumina platform. Primer bias and sequencing errors were corrected as previously described, and TCRAD and TCRB definitions were based on the IMGT database. The repertoires were analysed using immunoSEQ Analyzer 3.0 and VDJTools for basic statistics, V/J segment usage, diversity estimates, rarefaction and pairwise overlap. Diversity was estimated using the Chao1, ChaoE, Efron-Thisted, Shannon and inverse Simpson indices, and was also estimated on datasets down-sampled to the size of the smallest sample. Repertoire overlap was assessed by strict matching of CDR3 nucleotide sequence, V gene and J gene, and clustering was done by Jaccard-based multidimensional scaling. On average, approximately 860,000 unique TCRB clonotypes were obtained from thymus samples, compared with about 84,000 from blood samples.

Sequencing was performed on thymocytes. The V and J segments used are TRBV4-2 and TRBJ2-1, and possibly TRBD2, on 6 matching bases. The sequence derives from a boy under two years old with a congenital heart defect. Donor details come from another sample of the same person, matched by shared clones. CDR3 loop: CASSQEAGSGTLYNEQFF. The DNA is TGTGCCAGCAGCCAAGAAGCGGGTAGCGGTACTTTGTACAATGAGCAGTTCTTC.